The clone carrying this TCR beta chain was counted at least ten times. The antigen is unknown. The CDR3 consists of 15 residues. V lost 0 bases, J lost 1 base, and 9 bases lay in between. The V gene's germline CDR1 is SGHTA and CDR2 FQGNSA. The entry originates in a study of T cell repertoires in cytomegalovirus infection. For the study at large: Based on public TCR beta signatures, there were indications of CMV infection and of a matching HLA type.

Study-wide results and caveats: There were carriers of CMV plus the relevant HLA, and cumulative public TCR beta family frequency identified them. Dominating the ex vivo response were TCR beta clonotypes that were CMV-specific and HLA-C-restricted.

TCRdb re-called the reads through MiXCR, storing one row per CDR3 protein. The table lists under 130,000 distinct CDR3 sequences, about 40% of them singletons. The chain has TRBV7-2 and TRBJ1-2, with D unclear. The TCR sequence derives from a human donor in good health (CMV status not recorded). Some clones in this sample may be carry-over from other donors' samples. The specimen was CD8+ T cells from cultured PBMCs, collected from culture after CMV antigen stimulation. The CDR3 region is CASSLAGPGNYGYTF. The CDR3 DNA sequence: TGTGCCAGCAGCTTAGCAGGGCCCGGTAACTATGGCTACACCTTC. The full variable domain, its missing parts supplied by reference TRBV7-2 and TRBJ1-2, is GAGVSQSPSNKVTEKGKDVELRCDPISGHTALYWYRQSLGQGLEFLIYFQGNSAPDKSGLPSDRFSAERTGGSVSTLTIQRTQQEDSAVYLCASSLAGPGNYGYTFGSGTRLTVV.